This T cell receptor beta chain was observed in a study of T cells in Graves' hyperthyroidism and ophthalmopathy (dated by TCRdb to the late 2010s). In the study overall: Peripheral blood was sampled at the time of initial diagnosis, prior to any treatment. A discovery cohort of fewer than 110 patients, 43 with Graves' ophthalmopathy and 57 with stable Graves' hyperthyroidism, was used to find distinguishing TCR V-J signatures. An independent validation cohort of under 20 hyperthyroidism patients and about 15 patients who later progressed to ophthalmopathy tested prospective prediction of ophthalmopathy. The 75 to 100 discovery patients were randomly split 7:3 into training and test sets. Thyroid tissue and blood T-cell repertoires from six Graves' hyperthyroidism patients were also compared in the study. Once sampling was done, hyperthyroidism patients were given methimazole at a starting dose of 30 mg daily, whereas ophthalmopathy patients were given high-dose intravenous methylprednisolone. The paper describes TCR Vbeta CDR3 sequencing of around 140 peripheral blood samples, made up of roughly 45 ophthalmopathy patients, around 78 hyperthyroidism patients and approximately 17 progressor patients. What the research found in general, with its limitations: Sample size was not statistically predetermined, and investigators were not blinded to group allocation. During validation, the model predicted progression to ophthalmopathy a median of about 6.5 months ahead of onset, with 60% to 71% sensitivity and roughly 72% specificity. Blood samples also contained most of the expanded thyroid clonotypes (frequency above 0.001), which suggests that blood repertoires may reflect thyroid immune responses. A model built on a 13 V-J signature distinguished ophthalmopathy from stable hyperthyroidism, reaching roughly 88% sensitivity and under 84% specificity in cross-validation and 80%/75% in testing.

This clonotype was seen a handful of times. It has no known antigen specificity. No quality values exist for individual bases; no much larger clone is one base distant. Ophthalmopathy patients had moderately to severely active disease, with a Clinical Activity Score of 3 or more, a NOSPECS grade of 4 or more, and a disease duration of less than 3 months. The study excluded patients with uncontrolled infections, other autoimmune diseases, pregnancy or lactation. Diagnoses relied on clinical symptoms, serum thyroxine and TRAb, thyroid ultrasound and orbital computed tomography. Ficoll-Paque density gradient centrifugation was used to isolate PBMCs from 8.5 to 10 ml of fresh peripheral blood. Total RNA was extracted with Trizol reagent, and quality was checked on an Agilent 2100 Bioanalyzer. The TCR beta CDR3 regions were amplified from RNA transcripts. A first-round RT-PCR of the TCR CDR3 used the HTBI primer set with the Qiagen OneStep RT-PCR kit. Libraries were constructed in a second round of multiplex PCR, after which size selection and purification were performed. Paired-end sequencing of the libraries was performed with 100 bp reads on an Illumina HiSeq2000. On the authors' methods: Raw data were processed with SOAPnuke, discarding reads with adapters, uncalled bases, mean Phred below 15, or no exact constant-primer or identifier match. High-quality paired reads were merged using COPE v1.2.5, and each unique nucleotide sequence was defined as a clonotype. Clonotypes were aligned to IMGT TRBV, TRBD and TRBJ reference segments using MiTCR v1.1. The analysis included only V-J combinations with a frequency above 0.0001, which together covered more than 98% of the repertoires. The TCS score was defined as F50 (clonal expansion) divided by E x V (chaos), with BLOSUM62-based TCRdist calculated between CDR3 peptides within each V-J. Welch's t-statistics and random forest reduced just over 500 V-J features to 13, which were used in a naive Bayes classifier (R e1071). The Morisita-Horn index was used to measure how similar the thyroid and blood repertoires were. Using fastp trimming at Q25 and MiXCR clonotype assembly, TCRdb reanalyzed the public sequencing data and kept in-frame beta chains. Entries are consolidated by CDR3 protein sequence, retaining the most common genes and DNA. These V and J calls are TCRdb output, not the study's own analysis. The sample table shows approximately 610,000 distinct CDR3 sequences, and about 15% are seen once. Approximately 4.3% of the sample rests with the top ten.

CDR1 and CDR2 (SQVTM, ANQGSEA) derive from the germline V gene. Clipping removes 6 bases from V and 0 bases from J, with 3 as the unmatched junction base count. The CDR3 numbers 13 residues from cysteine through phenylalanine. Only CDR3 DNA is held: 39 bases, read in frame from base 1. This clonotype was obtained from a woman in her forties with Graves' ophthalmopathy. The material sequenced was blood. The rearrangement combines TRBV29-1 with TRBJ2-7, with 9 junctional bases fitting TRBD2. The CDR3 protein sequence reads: CSVAGGDSYEQYF. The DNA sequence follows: TGCAGCGTCGCGGGGGGGGACTCCTACGAGCAGTACTTC.